This record concerns one TCR beta chain sequence. The table came from immunoSEQ multiplex PCR; TCRdb's copy has only in-frame clones and leaves some out. The sample contains about 520,000 clones, approximately 80% of which appear only once. Trimming stripped 6 bases from V and 4 bases from J, with 12 bases between. CDR1 and CDR2 from the germline V gene are MDHEN and SYDVKM. The CDR3 runs 13 residues. This sample was included in a study of shared clonotypes between healthy human individuals. This sequence was found in a woman in her thirties or forties in good health. Some clones in this sample may be carry-over from other donors' samples. The sequenced sample consisted of PBMCs. The chain is built from TRBV28 and TRBJ1-1; D ambiguous. The CDR3 DNA follows: TGTGCCAGCAGGGAACGGCGTCCCACTGAAGCTTTCTTT. Its protein is CASRERRPTEAFF.